Listed here are 4 T cell receptor beta chains from one sample, sequenced in a study of cytomegalovirus exposure and HLA in healthy donors. The PCR had 60 Vbeta and 13 Jbeta primers. Only in-frame clones appear in the TCRdb table, and some are missing; sequencing was by immunoSEQ multiplex PCR. The table includes 100,000 to 130,000 clones, approximately 76% detected once. The sequencing sample was made of PBMCs. These receptors all stem from a man between 18 and 29 years old in good health and CMV-seronegative.

The chain uses TRBV15 and TRBJ2-7; D possibly corresponds to TRBD2 (5 bases). This CDR3 contains 15 residues. Germline V gives CDR1 LNHNV, CDR2 YYDKDF (reference sequence). With 0 bases removed from V and 2 bases from J, the gap between germline ends came to 11 bases. The chain's CDR3 is CATSRDRGPAYEQYF. DNA of the CDR3: TGTGCCACCAGCAGAGATCGGGGTCCGGCCTACGAGCAGTACTTC.

To note about this clone: A junction end diverges from the germline sequence, so it may reflect a read error. The chain has TRBV7-9 and TRBJ1-5; D is perhaps TRBD1 (6 bases). Germline assignment: CDR1 SEHNR and CDR2 FQNEAQ (reference sequence). The CDR3 extends over 12 amino acids. In nucleotides, the CDR3 is TGTTCCAGCGCGAAGGGGGATCAGCCCCAGCATTTT. It is translated as CSSAKGDQPQHF.

The V call is TRBV6-1, the J call TRBJ2-2; weak D call: TRBD2 (5 bases). V was shortened by 4 bases and J by 0 bases, with 9 bases between the two germline ends. Germline CDR1 reads MNHNS; CDR2 reads SASEGT. This CDR3 contains 15 residues. CDR3 residues: CASSGTVSNTGELFF. DNA of the CDR3: TGTGCCAGCAGTGGGACTGTTTCGAACACCGGGGAGCTGTTTTTT.

The chain carries TRBV9 and TRBJ2-3; TRBD2 agrees at 8 bases. There are 15 residues in the CDR3. Trimming took 2 bases from V and 2 from J; bases not matched to a gene: 4. The germline V gene encodes CDR1 SGDLS and CDR2 YYNGEE. For the CDR3, the DNA is TGTGCCAGCAGCGTTTCCGGGGGGGCCACAGATACGCAGTATTTT. Residues: CASSVSGGATDTQYF.